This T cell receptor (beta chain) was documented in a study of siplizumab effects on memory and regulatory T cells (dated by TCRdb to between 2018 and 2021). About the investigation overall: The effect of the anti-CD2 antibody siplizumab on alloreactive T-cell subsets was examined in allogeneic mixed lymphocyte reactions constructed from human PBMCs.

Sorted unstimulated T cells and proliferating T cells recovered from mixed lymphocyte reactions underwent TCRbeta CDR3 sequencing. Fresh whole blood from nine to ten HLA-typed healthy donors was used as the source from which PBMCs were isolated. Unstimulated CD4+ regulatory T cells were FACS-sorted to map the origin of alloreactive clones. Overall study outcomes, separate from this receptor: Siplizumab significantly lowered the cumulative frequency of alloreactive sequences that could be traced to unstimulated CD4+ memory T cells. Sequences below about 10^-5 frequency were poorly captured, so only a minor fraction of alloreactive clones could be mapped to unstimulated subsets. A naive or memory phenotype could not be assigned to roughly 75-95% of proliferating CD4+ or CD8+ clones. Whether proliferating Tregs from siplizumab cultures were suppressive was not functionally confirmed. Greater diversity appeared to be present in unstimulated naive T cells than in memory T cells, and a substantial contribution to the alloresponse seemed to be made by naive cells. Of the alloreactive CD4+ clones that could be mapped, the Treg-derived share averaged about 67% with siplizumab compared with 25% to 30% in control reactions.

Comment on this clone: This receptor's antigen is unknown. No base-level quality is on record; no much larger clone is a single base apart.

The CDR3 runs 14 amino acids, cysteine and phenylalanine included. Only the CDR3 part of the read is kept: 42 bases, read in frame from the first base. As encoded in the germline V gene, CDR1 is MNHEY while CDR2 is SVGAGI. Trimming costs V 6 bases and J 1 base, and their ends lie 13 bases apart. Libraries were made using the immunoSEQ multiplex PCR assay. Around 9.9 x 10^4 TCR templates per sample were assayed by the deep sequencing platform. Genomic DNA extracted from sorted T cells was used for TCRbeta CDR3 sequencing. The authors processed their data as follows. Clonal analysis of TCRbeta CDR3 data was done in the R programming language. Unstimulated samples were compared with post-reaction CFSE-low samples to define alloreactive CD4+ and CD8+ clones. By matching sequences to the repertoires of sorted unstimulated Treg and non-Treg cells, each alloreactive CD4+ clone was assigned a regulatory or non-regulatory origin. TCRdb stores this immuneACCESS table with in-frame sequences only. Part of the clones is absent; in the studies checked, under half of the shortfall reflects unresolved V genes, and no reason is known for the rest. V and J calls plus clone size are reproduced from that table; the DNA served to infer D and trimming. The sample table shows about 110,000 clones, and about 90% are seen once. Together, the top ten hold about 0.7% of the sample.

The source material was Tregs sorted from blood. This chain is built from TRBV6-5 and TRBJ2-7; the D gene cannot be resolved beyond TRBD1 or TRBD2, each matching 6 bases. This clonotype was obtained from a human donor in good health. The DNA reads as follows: TGTGCCAGCAGCCCCGGGGGCCGTTCCTACGAGCAGTACTTC. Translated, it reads CASSPGGRSYEQYF.